Following are 2 T cell receptor beta chains from one sample sequenced in a study of blood T cells in healthy people across ages. Primers used in a second PCR of roughly 6 to 11 cycles were a sample-barcoded 5' primer and a J-beta primer mix. TCRdb reprocessed the 5' RACE reads via MiXCR and lists one record per CDR3 protein. Of under 2,000,000 distinct CDR3 sequences listed, 49% are singletons. Material for sequencing was blood. These receptors were taken from a woman in her thirties or forties in good health.

Concerning this clonotype: The junction departs from germline at one end; a sequencing error may be responsible. The chain couples TRBV20-1 to TRBJ1-1, with D maybe TRBD1 (5 bases). Germline CDR1 reads DFQATT; CDR2 reads SNEGSKA (reference sequence). CDR3 length: 13 amino acids. The CDR3 region has the DNA TGCAGTGCTAGACCGCCGGGGCAGGGCGAAGTTTTCTTT. This encodes CSARPPGQGEVFF.

This clonotype was seen only a few times. The chain joins TRBV18 to TRBJ1-1, with 8 nucleotides matching TRBD1. After removal of 3 bases from V and 4 bases from J, the junction contained 7 bases not matched to a gene. There are 15 residues in the CDR3. Germline V gene sequence: CDR1 KGHSH, CDR2 LQKENI. The CDR3 sequence is CASSPQGARGTEAFF. For the CDR3, the DNA is TGTGCCAGCTCACCTCAGGGGGCGAGGGGCACTGAAGCTTTCTTT.